These 13 T cell receptor beta chains were sequenced from one sample in a study of Graves' ophthalmopathy and Graves' hyperthyroidism. Amplified material comprised TCR beta CDR3 regions derived from RNA transcripts. The authors performed first-round RT-PCR with HTBI primers and then a second-round multiplex PCR. MiXCR was run by TCRdb on the multiplex PCR reads, yielding one entry per CDR3 protein. The table has approximately 50,000 distinct CDR3 sequences, 50% seen once. Sequencing was performed on peripheral blood. The receptors were gathered from an adult man with Graves' ophthalmopathy.

J is TRBJ1-2 and V is TRBV10-3; D gene ambiguous. Per the germline V gene, CDR1 is ENHRY and CDR2 is SYGVKD. This CDR3 has 14 residues. V dropped 2 bases and J dropped 5 bases, with 12 bases sitting between them. The CDR3 here is CAISEDGRTYGYTF. The CDR3 region has the DNA TGTGCCATCAGTGAGGACGGACGCACATATGGCTACACCTTC.

This clonotype has only a few counts. This may come from a read error, since a much larger clone is one base off. This chain uses TRBV5-1 with TRBJ2-2; D uncertain. This CDR3 has 16 amino acids. CDR1 is SGHRS and CDR2 is YFSETQ in the germline V gene. The CDR3 nucleotides read TGCGCCAGCGGCTTGGCCATGGCCTCAAACACCGGGGAGCTGTTTTTT. Protein product: CASGLAMASNTGELFF.

This clonotype came up once. At one end the junction does not follow the germline gene, possibly because of a read error. V usage is TRBV20-1 and J usage is TRBJ2-1, with 9 bases matching TRBD2. Germline V gives CDR1 DFQATT, CDR2 SNEGSKA (reference sequence). This CDR3 contains 13 residues. The CDR3 protein is CSARGGAFNEQSF. The CDR3 DNA reads as TGCAGTGCTCGCGGGGGGGCTTTCAATGAGCAGTCCTTC.

V is TRBV7-9 and J is TRBJ2-5; 7 bases are shared with TRBD1. This CDR3 has 13 residues. Trimming at V came to 6 bases and at J to 7 bases, leaving 8 bases not matched to a gene. Looked up from germline, CDR1 is SEHNR and CDR2 is FQNEAQ (reference sequence). The CDR3: CASRILGTATQYF. The DNA of the CDR3 is TGTGCCAGCAGAATACTAGGGACAGCGACCCAGTACTTC.

As regards this clonotype: Because the CDR3 is missing its conserved closing phenylalanine or tryptophan, this is likely a read error. V and J are TRBV5-1 and TRBJ2-7, with D uncertain. Germline CDR1 SGHRS, CDR2 YFSETQ. With 1 base removed from V and 6 bases from J, the gap between germline ends came to 14 bases. The CDR3 runs 14 residues. DNA of the CDR3: TGCGCCAGCAGCTTGTCTATTCTCCCCACCGAGCAGTACCTC. This encodes CASSLSILPTEQYL.

This clonotype showed up many times. The V call is TRBV20-1, the J call TRBJ2-3; 10 positions match TRBD2. The CDR3 consists of 15 residues. Per the germline V gene, CDR1 is DFQATT and CDR2 is SNEGSKA (reference sequence). The V and J ends lost 5 bases and 1 base, in that order; junction bases with no gene match: 6. CDR3 protein: CSARKREGRTDTQYF. DNA of the CDR3: TGCAGTGCTCGAAAGCGGGAGGGCCGCACAGATACGCAGTATTTT.

This clonotype was recorded at least ten times. This chain links TRBV3-1 with TRBJ1-4; 8 nucleotides line up with TRBD1. Germline V gene sequence: CDR1 LGHDT, CDR2 YNNKEL (reference sequence). Trimming took 3 bases from V and 7 from J; bases not matched to a gene: 4. The CDR3 is 14 amino acids. The CDR3: CASSQAGTGEKLFF. DNA for the CDR3: TGTGCCAGCAGCCAGGCCGGGACAGGTGAAAAACTGTTTTTT.

At least ten counts were recorded for this clonotype. The chain couples TRBV2 to TRBJ2-3; D gene unclear. Trimming cost V 2 bases and J 6 bases, with 12 bases left between them. This CDR3 is 14 amino acids long. Germline V gene sequence: CDR1 SNHLY, CDR2 FYNNEI. CDR3 nucleotides: TGTGCCAGCAGTGAATTGGGTACGGCGGATACGCAGTATTTT. Amino acid sequence: CASSELGTADTQYF.

This chain uses TRBV20-1 with TRBJ2-3; no firm D call. Deletions cut 1 base from V and 0 bases from J, with 8 bases between. This CDR3 is 14 amino acids long. Germline assignment: CDR1 DFQATT and CDR2 SNEGSKA (reference sequence). The CDR3 DNA sequence: TGCAGTGCTAGAGGAGCCTACAGCACAGATACGCAGTATTTT. This translates into CSARGAYSTDTQYF.

As regards this clonotype: One end of the junction fails to match germline, which may point to a read error. The chain combines TRBV13 with TRBJ1-1; D remains unclear. This CDR3 spans 15 amino acids. Per germline, CDR1 PRHDT and CDR2 FYEKMQ (reference sequence). CDR3 amino acids: CASGLWSASNTEAFF. The CDR3 DNA sequence: TGTGCCAGCGGCTTATGGTCAGCCTCGAACACTGAAGCCTTCTTT. The full variable domain, in which reference TRBV13 and TRBJ1-1 provide the parts outside the CDR3, is AAGVIQSPRHLIKEKRETATLKCYPIPRHDTVYWYQQGPGQDPQFLISFYEKMQSDKGSIPDRFSAQQFSDYHSELNMSSLELGDSALYFCASGLWSASNTEAFFGQGTRLTVV.

V is TRBV12-3 or TRBV12-4 and J is TRBJ1-3; D is ambiguous. V was pared by 7 bases and J by 2 bases, with 12 bases between. The CDR3 contains 14 residues. The CDR3 coding sequence is TGTGCCAGCACCGGAACCGGGACTGGAAACACCATATATTTT. Residues: CASTGTGTGNTIYF.

With regard to this clonotype: This could be a read error, since a much larger clone is one nucleotide away. The chain employs TRBV4-1 and TRBJ2-3; 12 nucleotides align to TRBD2. The CDR3 length is 17 residues. Losses at the gene ends were 6 bases for V and 2 bases for J; bases not matched to a gene: 9. CDR1 is MGHRA and CDR2 is YSYEKL in the germline V gene. The CDR3 coding sequence is TGCGCCAGCAGACCCAGGACTAGCGGGGCCTACACAGATACGCAGTATTTT. This translates into CASRPRTSGAYTDTQYF.

The table lists this clonotype with a few counts. CDR3 amino acids: CASSSNQGRRQYF. In nucleotides, the CDR3 is TGTGCCAGCAGCTCTAACCAGGGTAGGCGGCAGTACTTC. The chain combines TRBV7-9 with TRBJ2-7; a weak D match, TRBD1 (5 bases). The CDR3 runs 13 residues. Trimming cost V 4 bases and J 9 bases, with 16 bases left between them. The V gene's germline CDR1 is SEHNR and CDR2 FQNEAQ (reference sequence).